This TCR beta chain came from a study of cytomegalovirus exposure and HLA in healthy donors. Trimming shortened V by 2 bases and J by 0 bases, and 9 bases separated the two germline ends. The CDR3 runs 14 residues. Per germline, CDR1 SGHNT and CDR2 YYREEE (reference sequence). Assay: immunoSEQ multiplex PCR; the TCRdb copy retains only in-frame clones and omits some. The data contain about 110,000 clones, about nine tenths of them seen just once; the ten biggest clones take up 2% to 2.5%. The receptor's source is a woman aged 18-30 years in good health and CMV-seronegative. The chain carries TRBV5-4 and TRBJ2-7; D gene uncertain. The source material was PBMCs. The CDR3 reads CASSFWLSSYEQYF. The CDR3, as DNA: TGTGCCAGCAGCTTTTGGTTGAGCTCCTACGAGCAGTACTTC.